The TCR beta chain described here comes from a study of T cells in women clearing cervical HPV infection. Comment on this clone: Sequencing ends 3 residues short of the CDR3 end; the germline J gene provides the rest.

Libraries were prepared by immunoSEQ multiplex PCR; TCRdb keeps only in-frame clonotypes and omits some of them. The sample table includes 45,000 to 50,000 clones. Germline V lookup: CDR1 SGHAT, CDR2 FQNNGV. The CDR3 sequence is 15 residues long. J gave up 2 bases and V 0 bases, and 3 bases lay outside the gene matches. The receptor was isolated from a woman aged 18-69 years with a cervical HPV16 infection that either progressed to CIN3+ or cleared (not recorded which). The sequencing sample was made of blood buffy coat. This chain joins TRBV11-2 and TRBJ2-7; 8 bases map to TRBD2. The CDR3 DNA, read in part, is TGTGCCAGCAGCTTAGAACCTAGCGGGCCCTACGAG. Its protein product is CASSLEPSGPYE. From start to end, the CDR3 is CASSLEPSGPYEQYF.